The clone carrying this T cell receptor (beta chain) was counted a single time. Its target is not known. Per sample, 80,000 to 100,000 TCR templates underwent assay. Assay used: immunoSEQ multiplex PCR; TCRdb lists only in-frame clones, some missing. The sample includes about 55,000 clones, about 97% seen only once; the top ten take 0.55% to 0.65%. The data are from a study of siplizumab effects on memory and regulatory T cells. Study-level findings and limits: Naive T cells, seemingly more diverse than memory cells, seemed major alloresponse contributors. Mappable alloreactive CD4+ clones were on average around 69% Treg-derived with siplizumab, approximately 26% in controls.

This CDR3 has 12 amino acids. Germline V CDR1 and CDR2: SQVTM, ANQGSEA. Trimming removed 7 bases from V and 1 base from J, with 9 bases in between. The chain has TRBV29-1 and TRBJ2-3, with D tentatively TRBD1 (6 bases). The receptor was derived from a human donor in good health. Sequencing was done on a sample of naive CD4+ T cells sorted from blood. CDR3: CSGNRGTDTQYF. CDR3 sequence (DNA): TGCAGCGGGAACAGGGGCACAGATACGCAGTATTTT.